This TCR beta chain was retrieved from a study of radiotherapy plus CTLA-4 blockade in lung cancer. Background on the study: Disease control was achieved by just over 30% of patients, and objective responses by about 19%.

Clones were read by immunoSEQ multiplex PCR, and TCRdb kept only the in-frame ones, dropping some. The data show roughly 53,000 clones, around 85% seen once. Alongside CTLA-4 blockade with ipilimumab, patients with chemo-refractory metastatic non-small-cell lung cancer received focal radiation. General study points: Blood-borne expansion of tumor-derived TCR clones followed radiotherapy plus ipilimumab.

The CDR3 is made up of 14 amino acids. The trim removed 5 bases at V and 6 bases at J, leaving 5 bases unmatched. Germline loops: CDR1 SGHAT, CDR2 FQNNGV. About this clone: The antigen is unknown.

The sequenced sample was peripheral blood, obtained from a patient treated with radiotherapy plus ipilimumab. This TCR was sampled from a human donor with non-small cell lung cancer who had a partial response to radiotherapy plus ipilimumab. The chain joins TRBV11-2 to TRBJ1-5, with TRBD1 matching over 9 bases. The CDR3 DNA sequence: TGTGCCAGCAGCGTACAGGGGGCAGGTCAGCCCCAGCATTTT. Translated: CASSVQGAGQPQHF.